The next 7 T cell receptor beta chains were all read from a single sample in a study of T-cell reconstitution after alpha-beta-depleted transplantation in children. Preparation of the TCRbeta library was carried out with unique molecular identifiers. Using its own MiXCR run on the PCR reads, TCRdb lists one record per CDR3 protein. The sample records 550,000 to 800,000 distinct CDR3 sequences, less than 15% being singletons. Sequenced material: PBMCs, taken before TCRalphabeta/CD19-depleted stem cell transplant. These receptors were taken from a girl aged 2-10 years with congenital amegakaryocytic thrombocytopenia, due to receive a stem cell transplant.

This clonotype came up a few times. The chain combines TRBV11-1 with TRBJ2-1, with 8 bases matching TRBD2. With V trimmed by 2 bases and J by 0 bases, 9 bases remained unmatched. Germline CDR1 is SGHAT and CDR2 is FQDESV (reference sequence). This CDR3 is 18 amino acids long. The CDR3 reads CASSLFPGGVSSYNEQFF. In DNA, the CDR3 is TGTGCCAGCAGCTTATTTCCGGGAGGGGTCAGCTCCTACAATGAGCAGTTCTTC.

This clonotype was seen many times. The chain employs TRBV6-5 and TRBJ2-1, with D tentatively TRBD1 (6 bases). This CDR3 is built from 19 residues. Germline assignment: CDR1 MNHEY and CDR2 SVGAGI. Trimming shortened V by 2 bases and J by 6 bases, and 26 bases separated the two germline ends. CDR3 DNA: TGTGCCAGCAGTTACAGACAGGCTAGGATCTGGCCTTCAAGCAATGAGCAGTTCTTC. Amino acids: CASSYRQARIWPSSNEQFF.

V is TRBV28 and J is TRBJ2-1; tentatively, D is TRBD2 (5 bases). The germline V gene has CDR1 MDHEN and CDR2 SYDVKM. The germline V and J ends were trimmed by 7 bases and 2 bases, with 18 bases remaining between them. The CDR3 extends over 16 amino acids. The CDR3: CASNLQSGSAYNEQFF. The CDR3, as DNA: TGTGCCAGCAACCTCCAGTCGGGGAGTGCCTACAATGAGCAGTTCTTC. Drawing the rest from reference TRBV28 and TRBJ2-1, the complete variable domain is DVKVTQSSRYLVKRTGEKVFLECVQDMDHENMFWYRQDPGLGLRLIYFSYDVKMKEKGDIPEGYSVSREKKERFSLILESASTNQTSMYLCASNLQSGSAYNEQFFGPGTRLTVL.

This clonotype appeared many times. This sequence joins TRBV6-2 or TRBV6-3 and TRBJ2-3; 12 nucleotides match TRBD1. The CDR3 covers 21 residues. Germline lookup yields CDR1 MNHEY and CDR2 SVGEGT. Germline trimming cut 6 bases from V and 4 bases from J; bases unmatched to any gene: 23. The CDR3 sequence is CASSPSTGTGGSLVGADTQYF. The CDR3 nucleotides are TGTGCCAGCAGCCCATCGACCGGGACAGGGGGCTCTCTGGTTGGCGCAGATACGCAGTATTTT.

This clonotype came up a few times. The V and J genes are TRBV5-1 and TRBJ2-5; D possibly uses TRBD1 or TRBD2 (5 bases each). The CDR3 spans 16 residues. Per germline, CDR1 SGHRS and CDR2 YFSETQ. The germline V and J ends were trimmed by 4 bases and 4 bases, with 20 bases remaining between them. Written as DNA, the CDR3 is TGCGCCAGCAGCCAGCCGGGGCAGATCGAGTCAGAGACCCAGTACTTC. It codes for CASSQPGQIESETQYF. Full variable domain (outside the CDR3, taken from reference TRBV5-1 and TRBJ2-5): KAGVTQTPRYLIKTRGQQVTLSCSPISGHRSVSWYQQTPGQGLQFLFEYFSETQRNKGNFPGRFSGRQFSNSRSEMNVSTLELGDSALYLCASSQPGQIESETQYFGPGTRLLVL.

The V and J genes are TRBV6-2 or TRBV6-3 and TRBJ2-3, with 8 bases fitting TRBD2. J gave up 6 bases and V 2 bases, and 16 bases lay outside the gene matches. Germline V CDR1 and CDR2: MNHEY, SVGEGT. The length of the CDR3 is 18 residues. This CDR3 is CASSYRTQSGRVSDTQYF. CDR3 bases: TGTGCCAGCAGTTACCGAACCCAGAGCGGGAGAGTTTCCGATACGCAGTATTTT.

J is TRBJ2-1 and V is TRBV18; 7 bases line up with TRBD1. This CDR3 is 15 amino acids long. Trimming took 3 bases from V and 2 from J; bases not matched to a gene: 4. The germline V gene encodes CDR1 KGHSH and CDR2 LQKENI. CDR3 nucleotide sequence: TGTGCCAGCTCACCCAACAGGGGCCCCTACAATGAGCAGTTCTTC. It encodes CASSPNRGPYNEQFF.